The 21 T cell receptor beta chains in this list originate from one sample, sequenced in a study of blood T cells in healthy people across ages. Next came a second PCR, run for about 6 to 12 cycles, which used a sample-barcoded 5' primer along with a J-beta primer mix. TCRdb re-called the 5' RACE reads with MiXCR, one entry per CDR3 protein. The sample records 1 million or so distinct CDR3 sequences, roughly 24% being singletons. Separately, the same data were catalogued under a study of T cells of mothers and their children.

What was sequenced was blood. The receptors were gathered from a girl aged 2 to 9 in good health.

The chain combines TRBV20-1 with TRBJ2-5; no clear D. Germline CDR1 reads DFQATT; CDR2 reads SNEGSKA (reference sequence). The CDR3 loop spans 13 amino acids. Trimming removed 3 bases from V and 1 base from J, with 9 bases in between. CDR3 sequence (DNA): TGCAGTGCTAGTGGAGTGCGCCAAGAGACCCAGTACTTC. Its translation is CSASGVRQETQYF.

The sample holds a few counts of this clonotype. The CDR3 sequence is CASSPPSASGANVLTF. The CDR3 DNA follows: TGTGCCAGCAGCCCCCCGAGTGCCTCTGGGGCCAACGTCCTGACTTTC. The chain uses TRBV28 and TRBJ2-6; D is ambiguous. Trimming left V 6 bases short and J 0 bases short, with 12 bases between. This CDR3 is built from 16 residues. Per the germline V gene, CDR1 is MDHEN and CDR2 is SYDVKM.

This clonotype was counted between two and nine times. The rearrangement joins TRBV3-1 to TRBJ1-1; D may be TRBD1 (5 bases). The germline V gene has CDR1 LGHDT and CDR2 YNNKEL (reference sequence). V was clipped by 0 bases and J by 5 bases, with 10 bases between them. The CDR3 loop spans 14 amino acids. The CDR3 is CASSQEGVGTEAFF. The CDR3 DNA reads TGTGCCAGCAGCCAAGAAGGGGTGGGTACTGAAGCTTTCTTT. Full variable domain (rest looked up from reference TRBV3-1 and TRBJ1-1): DTAVSQTPKYLVTQMGNDKSIKCEQNLGHDTMYWYKQDSKKFLKIMFSYNNKELIINETVPNRFSPKSPDKAHLNLHINSLELGDSAVYFCASSQEGVGTEAFFGQGTRLTVV.

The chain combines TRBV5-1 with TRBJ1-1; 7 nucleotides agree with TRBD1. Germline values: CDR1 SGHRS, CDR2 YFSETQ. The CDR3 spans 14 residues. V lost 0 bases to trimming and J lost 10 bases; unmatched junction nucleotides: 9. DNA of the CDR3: TGCGCCAGCAGCTTGGAGGGGGCCTGGATAGGAGCTTTCTTT. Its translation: CASSLEGAWIGAFF.

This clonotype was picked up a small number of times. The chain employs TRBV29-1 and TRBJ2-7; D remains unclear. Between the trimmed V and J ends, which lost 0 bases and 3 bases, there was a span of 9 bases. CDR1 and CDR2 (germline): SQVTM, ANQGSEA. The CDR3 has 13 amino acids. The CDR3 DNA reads TGCAGCGTTGAAGACGGGCAGCACTACGAGCAGTACTTC. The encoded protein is CSVEDGQHYEQYF.

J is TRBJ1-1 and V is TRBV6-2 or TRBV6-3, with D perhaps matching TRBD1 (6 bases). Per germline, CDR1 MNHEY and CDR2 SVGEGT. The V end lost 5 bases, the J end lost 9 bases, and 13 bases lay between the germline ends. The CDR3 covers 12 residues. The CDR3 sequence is CASSKDGGQAFF. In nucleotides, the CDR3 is TGTGCCAGCAGTAAGGACGGGGGGCAAGCTTTCTTT.

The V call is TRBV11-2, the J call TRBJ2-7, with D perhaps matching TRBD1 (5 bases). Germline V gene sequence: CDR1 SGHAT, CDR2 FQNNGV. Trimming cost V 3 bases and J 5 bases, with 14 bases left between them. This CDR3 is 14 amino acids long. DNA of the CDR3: TGTGCCAGCAGCTTGGGGCAGATTCTGGACGAGCAGTACTTC. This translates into CASSLGQILDEQYF.

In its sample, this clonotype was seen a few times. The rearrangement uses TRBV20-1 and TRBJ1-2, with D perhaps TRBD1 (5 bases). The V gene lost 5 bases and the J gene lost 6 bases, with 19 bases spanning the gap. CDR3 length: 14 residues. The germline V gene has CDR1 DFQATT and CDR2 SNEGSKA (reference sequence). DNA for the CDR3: TGCAGTGCTTCCGGGACGGCAAACCTTGATGGCTACACCTTC. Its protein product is CSASGTANLDGYTF.

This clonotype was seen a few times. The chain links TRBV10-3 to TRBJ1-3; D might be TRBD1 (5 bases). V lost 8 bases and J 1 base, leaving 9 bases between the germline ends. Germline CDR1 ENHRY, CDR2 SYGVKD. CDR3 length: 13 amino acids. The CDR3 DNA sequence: TGTGCCATCCTCGACAGATCTGGAAACACCATATATTTT. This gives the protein CAILDRSGNTIYF.

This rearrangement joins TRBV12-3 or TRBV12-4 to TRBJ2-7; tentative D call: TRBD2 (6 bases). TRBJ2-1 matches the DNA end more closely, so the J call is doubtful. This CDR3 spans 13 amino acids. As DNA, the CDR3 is TGTGCCAGCAGTACCTGGGACTCCCGCGAGCAGTTCTTC. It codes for CASSTWDSREQFF.

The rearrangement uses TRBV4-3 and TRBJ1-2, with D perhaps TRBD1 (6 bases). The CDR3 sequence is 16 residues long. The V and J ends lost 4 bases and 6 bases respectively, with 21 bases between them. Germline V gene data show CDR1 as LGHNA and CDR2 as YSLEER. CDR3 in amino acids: CASSRGGTSLMNGYTF. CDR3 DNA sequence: TGCGCCAGCAGCCGAGGAGGGACAAGTCTCATGAATGGCTACACCTTC.

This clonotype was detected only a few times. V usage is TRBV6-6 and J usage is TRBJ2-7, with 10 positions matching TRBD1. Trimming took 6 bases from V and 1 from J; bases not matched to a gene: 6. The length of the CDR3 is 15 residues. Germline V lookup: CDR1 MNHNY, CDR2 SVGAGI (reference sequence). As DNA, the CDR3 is TGTGCCAGCAGAAGGTCGGGACAGGGGTCCTACGAGCAGTACTTC. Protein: CASRRSGQGSYEQYF.

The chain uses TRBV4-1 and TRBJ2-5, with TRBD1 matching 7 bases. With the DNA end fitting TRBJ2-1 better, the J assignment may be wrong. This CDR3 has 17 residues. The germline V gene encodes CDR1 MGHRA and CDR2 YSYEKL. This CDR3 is CASSLKNIGTDGGEQFF. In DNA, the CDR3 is TGCGCCAGCAGCCTCAAGAACATCGGGACAGACGGCGGTGAGCAGTTCTTC.

CDR3 sequence (DNA): TGTGCCAGCATCTTGGGGGTGGCGAGTATGAACACTGAAGCTTTCTTT. This encodes CASILGVASMNTEAFF. The chain employs TRBV12-3 or TRBV12-4 and TRBJ1-1; maybe TRBD1 (5 bases). The CDR3 contains 16 residues. V was cut by 7 bases and J by 0 bases, with 18 bases left in between.

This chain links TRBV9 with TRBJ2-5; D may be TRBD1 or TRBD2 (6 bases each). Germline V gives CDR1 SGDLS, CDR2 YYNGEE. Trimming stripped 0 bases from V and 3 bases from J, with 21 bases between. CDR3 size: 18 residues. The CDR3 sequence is CASSVDSLNWRDKETQYF. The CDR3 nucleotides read TGTGCCAGCAGCGTAGATTCGCTTAATTGGCGGGACAAAGAGACCCAGTACTTC.

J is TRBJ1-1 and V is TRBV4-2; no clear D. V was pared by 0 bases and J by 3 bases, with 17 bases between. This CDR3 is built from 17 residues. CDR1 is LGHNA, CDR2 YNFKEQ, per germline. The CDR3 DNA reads TGTGCCAGCAGCCAAGAGGTGGGTCCCCGAGGGCACACTGAAGCTTTCTTT. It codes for CASSQEVGPRGHTEAFF.

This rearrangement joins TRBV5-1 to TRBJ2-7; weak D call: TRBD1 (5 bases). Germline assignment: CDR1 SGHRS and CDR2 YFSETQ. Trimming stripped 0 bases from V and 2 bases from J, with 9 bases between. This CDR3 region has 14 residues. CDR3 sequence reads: CASSLGQPPYEQYF. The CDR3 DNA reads TGCGCCAGCAGCTTGGGACAGCCCCCCTACGAGCAGTACTTC.

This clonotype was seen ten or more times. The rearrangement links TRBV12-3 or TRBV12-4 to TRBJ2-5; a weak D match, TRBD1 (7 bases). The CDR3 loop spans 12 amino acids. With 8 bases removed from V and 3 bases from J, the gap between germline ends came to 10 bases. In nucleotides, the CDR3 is TGTGCCAGCCGCGGGACAGAAGAGACCCAGTACTTC. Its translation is CASRGTEETQYF.

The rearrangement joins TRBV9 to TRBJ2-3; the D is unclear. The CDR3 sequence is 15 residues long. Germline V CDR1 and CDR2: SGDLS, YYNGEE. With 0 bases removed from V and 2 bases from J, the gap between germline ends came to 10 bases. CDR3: CASSVGTVNTDTQYF. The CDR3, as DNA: TGTGCCAGCAGCGTAGGAACGGTAAACACAGATACGCAGTATTTT.

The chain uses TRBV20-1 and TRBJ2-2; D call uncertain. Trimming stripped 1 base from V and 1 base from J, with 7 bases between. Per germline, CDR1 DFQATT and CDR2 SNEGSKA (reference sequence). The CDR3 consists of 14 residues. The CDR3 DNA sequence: TGCAGTGCTAGAGTTCCATGGAACACCGGGGAGCTGTTTTTT. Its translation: CSARVPWNTGELFF.

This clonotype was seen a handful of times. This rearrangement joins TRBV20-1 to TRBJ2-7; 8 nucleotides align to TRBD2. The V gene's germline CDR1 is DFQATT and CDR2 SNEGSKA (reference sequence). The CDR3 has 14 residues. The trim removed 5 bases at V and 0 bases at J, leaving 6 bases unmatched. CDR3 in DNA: TGCAGTGCTCTCCAGCGGGGGATCTCCTACGAGCAGTACTTC. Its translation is CSALQRGISYEQYF.